This T cell receptor (beta chain) was sequenced in a study of a mutant IDH1 vaccine in newly diagnosed glioma. The wider study: Patients under treatment included about 60% males and 37.5% females and had a mean age of approximately 40 years. At week 47 came visit V13, while visit V12 had come at week 35.

From germline, CDR1 is SGHRS and CDR2 YFSETQ. The V gene lost 0 bases and the J gene lost 6 bases, with 12 bases spanning the gap. The CDR3 sequence is 15 residues long. In its sample, this clone was seen once. The antigen is unknown. Time point specified: week 35, safety follow-up. One vaccine dose held 300 ug of mutant IDH1 20-mer peptide and came with topical imiquimod. Across weeks 1, 3, 5, 7, 11, 15, 19 and 23, patients received a vaccination each time, eight in all. Donor tumors were new WHO grade 3 or 4 IDH1-mutant, ATRX-lost astrocytomas. TCRdb keeps only in-frame clones here, not all; method: immunoSEQ multiplex PCR. The sample comprises about 48,000 clones, 65% to 80% of which are singletons, and roughly 6.8% rests with the top ten.

Sequences were derived from PBMCs, sampled from a glioma patient whose treatment included an IDH1 peptide vaccine. The J gene is TRBJ2-2, the V gene TRBV5-1; no firm D call. The TCR was taken from a man aged 35 to 55 with glioma. CDR3 DNA: TGCGCCAGCAGCTTGGCAGGACCCACCTCCGGGGAGCTGTTTTTT. It translates to CASSLAGPTSGELFF.